This T cell receptor beta chain was obtained from a study of blood T cell repertoires in COVID-19. Germline CDR1 is LGHNT and CDR2 is FRNRAP. The CDR3 sequence is 14 residues long. Trimming removed 1 base from V and 2 bases from J, with 7 bases in between. Using immunoSEQ multiplex PCR, the repertoire was profiled, and TCRdb retains in-frame clones only, with some absent. This table holds about 380,000 clones, around 89% found once. The TCR was taken from a man aged 18 to 29 with active or convalescent COVID-19. The V call is TRBV12-5, the J call TRBJ2-3, with a weak D call TRBD2 (6 bases). The sequenced sample was peripheral blood. This CDR3 is CASGLAGVTDTQYF. CDR3 coding DNA: TGTGCTAGTGGTTTGGCGGGAGTCACAGATACGCAGTATTTT.